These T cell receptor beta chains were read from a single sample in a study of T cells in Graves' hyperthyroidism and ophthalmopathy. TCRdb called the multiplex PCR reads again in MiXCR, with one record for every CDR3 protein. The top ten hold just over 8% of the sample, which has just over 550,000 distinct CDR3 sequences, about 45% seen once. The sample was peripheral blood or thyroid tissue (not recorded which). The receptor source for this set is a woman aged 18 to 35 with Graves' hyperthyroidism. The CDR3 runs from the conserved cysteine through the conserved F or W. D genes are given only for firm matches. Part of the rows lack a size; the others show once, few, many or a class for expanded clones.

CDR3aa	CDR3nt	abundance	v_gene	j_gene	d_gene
CASSAYRDAGANVLTF	TGTGCCAGCAGTGCTTACAGGGATGCTGGGGCCAACGTCCTGACTTTC	.	TRBV2	TRBJ2-6	.
CATSDGQETQYF	TGTGCCACCAGTGACGGGCAAGAGACCCAGTACTTC	many	TRBV24-1	TRBJ2-5	.
CATKTDRGGSPLHF	TGTGCCACCAAAACGGACAGGGGAGGGTCACCCCTCCACTTT	many	TRBV2	TRBJ1-6	TRBD1
CASSWGHQNTEAFF	TGTGCCAGCAGCTGGGGACACCAGAACACTGAAGCTTTCTTT	few	TRBV7-3	TRBJ1-1	.
CASSLTRIEETQYF	TGTGCCAGCAGCTTAACACGGATTGAAGAGACCCAGTACTTC	.	TRBV7-9	TRBJ2-5	.
CSVEVYGLGTEAFF	TGCAGCGTTGAAGTTTACGGGTTGGGGACTGAAGCTTTCTTT	few	TRBV29-1	TRBJ1-1	.
CASSVIQGHGYTF	TGTGCCAGCAGCGTAATACAGGGACATGGCTACACCTTC	many	TRBV14	TRBJ1-2	.
CASSLLAGGYTF	TGTGCCAGCAGCTTGCTGGCCGGGGGCTACACCTTC	many	TRBV7-2	TRBJ1-2	.
CASSPPGTGFNGYTF	TGTGCCAGCAGCCCCCCCGGGACAGGGTTCAATGGCTACACCTTC	.	TRBV9	TRBJ1-2	TRBD1
CASSLVANSPLHF	TGTGCCAGCAGCTTGGTTGCGAATTCACCCCTCCACTTT	many	TRBV5-4	TRBJ1-6	.
CAISESGQALSYEQYF	TGTGCCATCAGTGAGTCTGGACAGGCGTTGTCCTACGAGCAGTACTTC	.	TRBV10-3	TRBJ2-7	TRBD1
CASSYDRDTEAFF	TGTGCCAGCAGCTATGACAGGGACACTGAAGCTTTCTTT	.	TRBV6-5	TRBJ1-1	TRBD1
CSYRDTYEQYF	TGCAGTTACCGGGACACCTACGAGCAGTACTTC	few	TRBV20-1	TRBJ2-7	.
CASSEIWDEQYF	TGTGCCAGCAGTGAAATTTGGGACGAGCAGTACTTC	.	TRBV2	TRBJ2-7	.
CASTLSGANVLTF	TGTGCCAGCACCCTCTCTGGGGCCAACGTCCTGACTTTC	many	TRBV7-2	TRBJ2-6	.
CASSEGRGVPYNEQFF	TGCGCCAGCAGTGAAGGCAGGGGTGTCCCCTACAATGAGCAGTTCTTC	.	TRBV10-1	TRBJ2-1	.
CATGSGRDTGELFF	TGTGCCACCGGTAGCGGGAGGGACACCGGGGAGCTGTTTTTT	many	TRBV24-1	TRBJ2-2	TRBD2
CASSANTEQFF	TGTGCCAGCAGCGCAAACACCGAGCAGTTCTTC	.	TRBV7-9	TRBJ2-1	.
CSFSNPGYTF	TGCAGCTTCTCCAACCCGGGCTACACCTTC	.	TRBV29-1	TRBJ1-2	.
CATSDTRDSNQPQHF	TGTGCCACCAGTGATACTCGGGACAGCAATCAGCCCCAGCATTTT	many	TRBV24-1	TRBJ1-5	.
CASSLGTLATLNEKLFF	TGTGCCAGCAGCTTAGGGACACTTGCAACCTTAAATGAAAAACTGTTTTTT	.	TRBV29-1	TRBJ1-4	.
CASSLDGIVAFF	TGTGCCAGCAGCTTGGATGGGATTGTAGCTTTCTTT	few	TRBV5-4	TRBJ1-1	.
CASSLGAGLAGVF	TGTGCCAGCAGCTTAGGTGCGGGACTAGCGGGAGTTTTC	.	TRBV7-6	TRBJ2-7	TRBD2
CASSLGQGEYYEQYF	TGTGCCAGCAGTCTCGGACAGGGGGAATACTACGAGCAGTACTTC	once	TRBV7-3	TRBJ2-7	TRBD1
CSARGRGTNYGYTF	TGCAGTGCTAGAGGTCGAGGGACTAACTATGGCTACACCTTC	.	TRBV20-1	TRBJ1-2	.
CASSLDGENYEQYF	TGTGCCAGCAGCTTAGATGGGGAAAACTACGAGCAGTACTTC	.	TRBV7-9	TRBJ2-7	.
CASSESGTETNEKLFF	TGTGCCAGCAGCGAATCCGGGACGGAGACTAATGAAAAACTGTTTTTT	.	TRBV16	TRBJ1-4	.
CSARSGRDLYGYTF	TGCAGTGCTAGATCTGGCAGGGACCTCTATGGCTACACCTTC	few	TRBV20-1	TRBJ1-2	.
CASSKGDRATYGYTF	TGCGCCAGCAGCAAAGGGGACAGGGCGACGTATGGCTACACCTTC	many	TRBV4-1	TRBJ1-2	TRBD1
CSASGTGESEKLFF	TGCAGTGCTAGCGGGACAGGGGAGAGTGAAAAACTGTTTTTT	.	TRBV20-1	TRBJ1-4	TRBD1
CASIGTPSRTEAFF	TGTGCCAGCATCGGGACTCCGAGTCGGACTGAAGCTTTCTTT	few	TRBV7-9	TRBJ1-1	.
CASSLWPSIGQGASNTGELFF	TGTGCCAGCAGCTTATGGCCCTCAATCGGACAGGGGGCTTCGAACACCGGGGAGCTGTTTTTT	.	TRBV7-6	TRBJ2-2	TRBD1
CSVVEQGTEAFF	TGCAGCGTTGTAGAACAGGGGACTGAAGCTTTCTTT	.	TRBV29-1	TRBJ1-1	TRBD1
CASSSISRDRDRAFF	TGTGCCAGCAGCTCCATATCCCGGGACAGGGACCGGGCTTTCTTT	few	TRBV11-2	TRBJ1-1	TRBD1
CSAREARQPQHF	TGCAGTGCTAGAGAGGCTCGACAGCCCCAGCATTTT	.	TRBV20-1	TRBJ1-5	.
CASRGGPSYEQYF	TGCGCCAGCAGGGGCGGTCCCTCCTACGAGCAGTACTTC	few	TRBV5-1	TRBJ2-7	.
CASRDTTGYEQYF	TGTGCCAGCAGAGACACAACCGGGTACGAGCAGTACTTC	.	TRBV6-5	TRBJ2-7	.
CATSENGLAETKQFF	TGTGCCACCAGCGAAAATGGACTAGCGGAGACAAAGCAGTTCTTC	few	TRBV15	TRBJ2-1	TRBD2
CASSGEVGEQCF	TGTGCCAGCAGTGGTGAGGTGGGCGAGCAGTGCTTC	.	TRBV2	TRBJ2-7	.
CANPGDRGNSPLHF	TGTGCCAACCCGGGAGACAGGGGTAATTCACCCCTCCACTTT	.	TRBV25-1	TRBJ1-6	TRBD1
CASSSGRASGANVLTF	TGTGCCAGCAGCTCCGGGAGGGCCTCTGGGGCCAACGTCCTGACTTTC	many	TRBV7-9	TRBJ2-6	TRBD2
CASTATGFTDTEAFF	TGTGCCAGCACCGCAACAGGGTTTACGGACACTGAAGCTTTCTTT	.	TRBV24-1	TRBJ1-1	.
CASSRDSLKKLFF	TGTGCCAGCAGTCGCGACAGTCTGAAGAAACTGTTTTTT	.	TRBV7-9	TRBJ1-4	.
CASTRRRGEIPGANVLTF	TGTGCCAGTACCCGCCGGCGGGGGGAAATCCCTGGGGCCAACGTCCTGACTTTC	.	TRBV19	TRBJ2-6	TRBD2
CASSLDTSGNTIYF	TGCGCCAGCAGCTTGGACACCTCTGGAAACACCATATATTTT	.	TRBV5-1	TRBJ1-3	.
CASSYSAGVRQPQHF	TGTGCCAGCAGTTACTCCGCAGGGGTCAGACAGCCCCAGCATTTT	.	TRBV2	TRBJ1-5	.
CASSPISDRQSQHF	TGTGCCAGCAGCCCAATCAGTGATAGACAGTCCCAGCATTTT	.	TRBV7-9	TRBJ1-5	.
CASSAIGDREETQYF	TGCGCCAGCAGTGCGATCGGGGACAGAGAGGAGACCCAGTACTTC	.	TRBV10-2	TRBJ2-5	TRBD1
CASSSTGFETQYF	TGTGCCAGCAGCTCAACAGGGTTTGAGACCCAGTACTTC	few	TRBV7-3	TRBJ2-5	.
CASSYDGGPYEQYF	TGTGCCAGCAGCTACGACGGGGGGCCCTACGAGCAGTACTTC	.	TRBV7-3	TRBJ2-7	.
CASSVTQELFF	TGTGCCAGCAGCGTGACACAGGAGCTGTTTTTT	.	TRBV9	TRBJ2-2	.
CASSLGGQGQETQYF	TGTGCCAGCAGTTTGGGGGGACAGGGACAAGAGACCCAGTACTTC	many	TRBV12-3/TRBV12-4	TRBJ2-5	TRBD1
CASSLLASAYEQYF	TGTGCCAGCAGCTTACTAGCGTCCGCCTACGAGCAGTACTTC	.	TRBV7-2	TRBJ2-7	.
CSARDSKQGRGEQYF	TGCAGTGCTAGAGATTCGAAGCAGGGAAGGGGCGAGCAGTACTTC	few	TRBV20-1	TRBJ2-7	.
CASSKREAPASSYEQYF	TGTGCCAGCAGCAAGCGGGAGGCCCCTGCTAGCTCCTACGAGCAGTACTTC	.	TRBV10-1	TRBJ2-7	TRBD2